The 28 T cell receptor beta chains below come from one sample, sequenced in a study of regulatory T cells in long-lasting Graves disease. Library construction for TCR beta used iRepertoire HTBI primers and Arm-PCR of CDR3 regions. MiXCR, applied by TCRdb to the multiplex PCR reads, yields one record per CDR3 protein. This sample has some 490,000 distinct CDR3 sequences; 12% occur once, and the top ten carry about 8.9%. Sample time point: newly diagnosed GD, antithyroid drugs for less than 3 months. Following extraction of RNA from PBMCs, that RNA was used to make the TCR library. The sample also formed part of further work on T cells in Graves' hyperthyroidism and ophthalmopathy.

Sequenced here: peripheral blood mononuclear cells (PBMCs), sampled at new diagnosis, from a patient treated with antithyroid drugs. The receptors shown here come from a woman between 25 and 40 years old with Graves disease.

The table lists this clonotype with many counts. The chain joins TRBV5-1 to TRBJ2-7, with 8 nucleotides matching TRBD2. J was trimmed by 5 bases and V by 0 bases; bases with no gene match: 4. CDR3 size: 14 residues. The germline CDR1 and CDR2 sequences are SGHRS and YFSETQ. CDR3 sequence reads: CASSLDSGRDEQYF. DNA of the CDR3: TGCGCCAGCAGCTTGGACAGCGGGAGAGACGAGCAGTACTTC. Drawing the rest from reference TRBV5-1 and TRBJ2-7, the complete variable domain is KAGVTQTPRYLIKTRGQQVTLSCSPISGHRSVSWYQQTPGQGLQFLFEYFSETQRNKGNFPGRFSGRQFSNSRSEMNVSTLELGDSALYLCASSLDSGRDEQYFGPGTRLTVT.

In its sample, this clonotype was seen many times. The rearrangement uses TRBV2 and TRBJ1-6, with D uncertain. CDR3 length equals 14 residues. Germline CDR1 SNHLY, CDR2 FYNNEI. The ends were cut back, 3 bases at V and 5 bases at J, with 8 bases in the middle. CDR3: CASSENRNNSPLHF. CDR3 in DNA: TGTGCCAGCAGTGAGAACAGAAATAATTCACCCCTCCACTTT.

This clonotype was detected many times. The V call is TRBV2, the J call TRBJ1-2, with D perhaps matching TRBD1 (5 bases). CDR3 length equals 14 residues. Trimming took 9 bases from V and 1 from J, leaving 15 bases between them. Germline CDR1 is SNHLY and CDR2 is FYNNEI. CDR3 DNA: TGTGCCAGAGGGAACAGGATCGATAACTATGGCTACACCTTC. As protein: CARGNRIDNYGYTF. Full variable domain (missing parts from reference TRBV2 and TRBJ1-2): EPEVTQTPSHQVTQMGQEVILRCVPISNHLYFYWYRQILGQKVEFLVSFYNNEISEKSEIFDDQFSVERPDGSNFTLKIRSTKLEDSAMYFCARGNRIDNYGYTFGSGTRLTVV.

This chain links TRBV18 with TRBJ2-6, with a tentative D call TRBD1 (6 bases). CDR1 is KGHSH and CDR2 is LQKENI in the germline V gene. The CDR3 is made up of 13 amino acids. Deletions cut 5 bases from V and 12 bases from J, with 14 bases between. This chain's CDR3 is CASSRQDPSVLTF. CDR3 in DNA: TGTGCCAGCTCAAGACAGGACCCTTCCGTCCTGACTTTC. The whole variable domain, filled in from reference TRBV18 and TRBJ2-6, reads NAGVMQNPRHLVRRRGQEARLRCSPMKGHSHVYWYRQLPEEGLKFMVYLQKENIIDESGMPKERFSAEFPKEGPSILRIQQVVRGDSAAYFCASSRQDPSVLTFGAGSRLTVL.

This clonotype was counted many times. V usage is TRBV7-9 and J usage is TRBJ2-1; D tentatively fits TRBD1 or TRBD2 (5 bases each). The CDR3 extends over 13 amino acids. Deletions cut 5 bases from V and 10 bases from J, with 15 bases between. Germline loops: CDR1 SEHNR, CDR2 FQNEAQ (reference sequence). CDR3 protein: CASSPPGTGEQFF. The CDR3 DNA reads TGTGCCAGCAGCCCCCCCGGGACCGGGGAGCAGTTCTTC.

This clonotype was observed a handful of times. The CDR3 protein is CSVIRGAVTYNEQFF. The CDR3 nucleotides are TGCAGTGTTATCAGGGGAGCGGTCACCTACAATGAGCAGTTCTTC. V usage is TRBV20-1 and J usage is TRBJ2-1; maybe TRBD1 (6 bases). Germline V gene lookup returns CDR1 DFQATT and CDR2 SNEGSKA (reference sequence). This CDR3 region has 15 residues. V was pared by 7 bases and J by 2 bases, with 18 bases between.

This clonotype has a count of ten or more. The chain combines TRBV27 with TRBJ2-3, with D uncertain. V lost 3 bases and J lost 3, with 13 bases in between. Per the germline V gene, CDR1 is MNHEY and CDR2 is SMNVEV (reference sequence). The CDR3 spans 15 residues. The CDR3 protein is CASSFQGFSTDTQYF. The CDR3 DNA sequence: TGTGCCAGCAGTTTTCAAGGGTTTAGTACAGATACGCAGTATTTT.

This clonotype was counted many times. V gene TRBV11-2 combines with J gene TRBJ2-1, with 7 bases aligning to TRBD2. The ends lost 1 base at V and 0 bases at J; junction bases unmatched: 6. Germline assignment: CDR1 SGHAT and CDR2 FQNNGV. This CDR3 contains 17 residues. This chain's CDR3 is CASSLGLAEFSYNEQFF. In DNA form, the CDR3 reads TGTGCCAGCAGCTTAGGGCTAGCGGAATTCTCCTACAATGAGCAGTTCTTC.

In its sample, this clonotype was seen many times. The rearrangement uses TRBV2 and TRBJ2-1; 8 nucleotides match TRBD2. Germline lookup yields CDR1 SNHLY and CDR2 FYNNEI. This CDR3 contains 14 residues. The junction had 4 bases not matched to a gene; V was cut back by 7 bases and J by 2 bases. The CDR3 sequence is CASTATSAYNEQFF. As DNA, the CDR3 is TGTGCCAGCACCGCGACTAGCGCCTACAATGAGCAGTTCTTC.

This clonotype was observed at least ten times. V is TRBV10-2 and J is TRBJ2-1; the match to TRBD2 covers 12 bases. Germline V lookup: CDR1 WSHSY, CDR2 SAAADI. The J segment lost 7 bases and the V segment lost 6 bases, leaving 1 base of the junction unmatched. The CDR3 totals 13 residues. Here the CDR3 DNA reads TGCGCCAGCAGGACTAGCGGGAGTAATGAGCAGTTCTTC. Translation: CASRTSGSNEQFF.

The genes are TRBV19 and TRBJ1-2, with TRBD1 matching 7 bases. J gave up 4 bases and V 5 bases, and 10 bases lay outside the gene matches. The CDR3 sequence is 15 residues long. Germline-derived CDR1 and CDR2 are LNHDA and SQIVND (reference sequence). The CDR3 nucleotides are TGTGCCAGTAGTTCGCGACAGGGACTGATCTATGGCTACACCTTC. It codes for CASSSRQGLIYGYTF.

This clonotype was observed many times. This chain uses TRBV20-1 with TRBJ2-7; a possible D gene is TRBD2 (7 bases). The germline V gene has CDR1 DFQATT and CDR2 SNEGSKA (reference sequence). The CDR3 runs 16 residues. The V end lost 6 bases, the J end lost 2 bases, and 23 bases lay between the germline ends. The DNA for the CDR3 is TGCAGTGCCCCTCAGAGGGGGAGGGCAGGCGCCTACGAGCAGTACTTC. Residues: CSAPQRGRAGAYEQYF.

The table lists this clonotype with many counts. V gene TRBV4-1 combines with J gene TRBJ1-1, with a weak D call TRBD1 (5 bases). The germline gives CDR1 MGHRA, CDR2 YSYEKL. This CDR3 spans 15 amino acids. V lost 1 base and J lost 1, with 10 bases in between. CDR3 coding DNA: TGCGCCAGCAGCCAAGGGTATCAGGGGAACACTGAAGCTTTCTTT. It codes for CASSQGYQGNTEAFF.

Here the CDR3 reads CASVGRGPQETQYF. The CDR3, as DNA: TGTGCCAGCGTAGGGCGGGGACCGCAAGAGACCCAGTACTTC. The genes are TRBV27 and TRBJ2-5; D is perhaps TRBD2 (6 bases). CDR3 length equals 14 residues. Germline values: CDR1 MNHEY, CDR2 SMNVEV (reference sequence). The V gene lost 8 bases and the J gene lost 2 bases, with 15 bases spanning the gap.

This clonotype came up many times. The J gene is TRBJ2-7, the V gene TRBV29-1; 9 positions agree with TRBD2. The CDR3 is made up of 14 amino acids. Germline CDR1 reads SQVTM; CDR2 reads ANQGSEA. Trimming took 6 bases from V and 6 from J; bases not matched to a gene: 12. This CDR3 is CSVGSGSAAGEQYF. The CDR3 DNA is TGCAGCGTGGGTAGCGGGAGCGCGGCGGGCGAGCAGTACTTC.

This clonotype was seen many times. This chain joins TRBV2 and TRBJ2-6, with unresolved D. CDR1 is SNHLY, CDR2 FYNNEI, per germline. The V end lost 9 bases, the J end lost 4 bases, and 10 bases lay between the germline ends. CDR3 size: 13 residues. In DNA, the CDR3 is TGTGCCAGTCTACCGACGGGGGCCAACGTCCTGACTTTC. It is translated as CASLPTGANVLTF.

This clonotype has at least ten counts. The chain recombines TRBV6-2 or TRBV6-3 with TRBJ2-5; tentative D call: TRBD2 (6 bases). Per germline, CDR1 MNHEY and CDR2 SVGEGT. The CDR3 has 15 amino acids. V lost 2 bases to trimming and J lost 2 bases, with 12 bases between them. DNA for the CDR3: TGTGCCAGCAGTTACCATGGCCTAGCGCAAGAGACCCAGTACTTC. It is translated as CASSYHGLAQETQYF.

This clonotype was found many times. The CDR3 protein is CASSRTGGMGTEAFF. CDR3 DNA sequence: TGTGCCAGCAGCCGGACAGGGGGCATGGGAACTGAAGCTTTCTTT. The rearrangement joins TRBV12-3 or TRBV12-4 to TRBJ1-1; 11 bases are a match to TRBD1. J gave up 5 bases and V 6 bases, and 8 bases lay outside the gene matches. CDR3 size: 15 residues.

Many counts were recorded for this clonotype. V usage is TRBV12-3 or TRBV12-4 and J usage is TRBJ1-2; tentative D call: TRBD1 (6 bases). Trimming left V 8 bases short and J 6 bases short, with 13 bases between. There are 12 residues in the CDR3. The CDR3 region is CASGPEGDGYTF. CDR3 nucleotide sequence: TGTGCCAGCGGCCCGGAGGGGGATGGCTACACCTTC.

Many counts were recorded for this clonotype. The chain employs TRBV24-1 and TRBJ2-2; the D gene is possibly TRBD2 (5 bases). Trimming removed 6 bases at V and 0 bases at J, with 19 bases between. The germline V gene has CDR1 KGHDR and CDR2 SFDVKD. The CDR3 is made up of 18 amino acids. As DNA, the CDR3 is TGTGCCACCAGTCCAACGTACAGCGGCCTCGCGAACACCGGGGAGCTGTTTTTT. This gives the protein CATSPTYSGLANTGELFF.

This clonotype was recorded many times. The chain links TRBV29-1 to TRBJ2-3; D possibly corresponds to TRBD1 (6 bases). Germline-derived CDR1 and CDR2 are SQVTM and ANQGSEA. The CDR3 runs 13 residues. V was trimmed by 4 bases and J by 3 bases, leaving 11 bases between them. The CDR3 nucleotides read TGCAGCGTTGGAGCAGGGGATACAGATACGCAGTATTTT. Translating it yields CSVGAGDTDTQYF.

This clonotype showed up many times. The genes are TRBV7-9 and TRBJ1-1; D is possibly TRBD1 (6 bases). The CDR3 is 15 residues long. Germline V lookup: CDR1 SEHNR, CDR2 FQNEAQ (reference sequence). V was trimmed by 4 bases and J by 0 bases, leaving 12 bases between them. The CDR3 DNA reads TGTGCCAGCAGCTATAGGACAGCAGTGAACACTGAAGCTTTCTTT. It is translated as CASSYRTAVNTEAFF.

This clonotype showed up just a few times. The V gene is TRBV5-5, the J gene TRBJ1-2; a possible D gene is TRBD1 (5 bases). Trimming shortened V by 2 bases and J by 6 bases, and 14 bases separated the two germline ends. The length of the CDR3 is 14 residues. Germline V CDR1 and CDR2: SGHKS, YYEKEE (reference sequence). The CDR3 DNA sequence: TGTGCCAGCAGCTTTTCCCAGGGAGGACATGGCTACACCTTC. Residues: CASSFSQGGHGYTF.

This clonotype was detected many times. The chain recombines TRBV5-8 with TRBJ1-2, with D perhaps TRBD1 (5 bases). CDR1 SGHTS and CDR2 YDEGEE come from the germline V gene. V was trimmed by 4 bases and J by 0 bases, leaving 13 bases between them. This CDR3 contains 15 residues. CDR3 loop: CASSPGTGANYGYTF. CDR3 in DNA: TGTGCCAGCAGCCCGGGGACGGGAGCTAACTATGGCTACACCTTC.

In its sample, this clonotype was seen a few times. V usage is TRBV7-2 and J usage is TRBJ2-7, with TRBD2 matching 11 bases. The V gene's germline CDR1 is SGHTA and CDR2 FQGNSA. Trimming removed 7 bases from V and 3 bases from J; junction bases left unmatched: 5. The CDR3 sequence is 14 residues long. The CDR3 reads CASIKTSGSYEQYF. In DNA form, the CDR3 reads TGTGCCAGCATCAAAACTAGCGGGAGCTACGAGCAGTACTTC.

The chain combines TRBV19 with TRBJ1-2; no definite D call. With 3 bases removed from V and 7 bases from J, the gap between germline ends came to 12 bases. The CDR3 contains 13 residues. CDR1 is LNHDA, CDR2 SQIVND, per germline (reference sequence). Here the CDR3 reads CASSILTTSGYTF. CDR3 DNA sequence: TGTGCCAGTAGTATTTTAACTACGTCTGGCTACACCTTC.

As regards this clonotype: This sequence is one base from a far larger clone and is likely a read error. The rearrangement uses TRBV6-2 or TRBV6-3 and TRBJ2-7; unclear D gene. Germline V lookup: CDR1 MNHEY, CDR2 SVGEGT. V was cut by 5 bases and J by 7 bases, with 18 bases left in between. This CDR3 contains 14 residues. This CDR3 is CASSPNRKHNEQYF. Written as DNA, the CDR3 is TGTGCCAGCAGTCCAAACCGGAAACACAATGAGCAGTACTTC.

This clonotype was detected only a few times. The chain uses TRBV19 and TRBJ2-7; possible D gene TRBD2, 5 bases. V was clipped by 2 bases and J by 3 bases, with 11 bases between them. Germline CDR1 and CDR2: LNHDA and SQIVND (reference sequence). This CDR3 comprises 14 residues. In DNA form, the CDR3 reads TGTGCCAGTAGTATAAGTACTAGTAACTACGAGCAGTACTTC. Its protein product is CASSISTSNYEQYF.